These 20 T cell receptor beta chains share one sample of origin, sequenced in a study of shared clonotypes between healthy human individuals. The assay was immunoSEQ multiplex PCR, and TCRdb's table has in-frame clones only and misses some. This table holds over a million clones, more than 95% found once. Sequenced: naive CD4+ T cells sorted from blood. The subset denotes: CD45RA+ positively selected. Source of these receptors: a man between 25 and 39 years old in good health.

The DNA for the CDR3 is TGTGCCAGCAGCTTCCGATCGGTCACCGGGGAGCTGTTTTTT. Amino acid sequence: CASSFRSVTGELFF. J is TRBJ2-2 and V is TRBV5-4; D is unclear. V was trimmed by 2 bases and J by 4 bases, leaving 9 bases between them. The V gene's germline CDR1 is SGHNT and CDR2 YYREEE (reference sequence). CDR3 length equals 14 residues.

This chain uses TRBV7-8 with TRBJ1-4, with TRBD1 identical over 9 bases. This CDR3 region has 15 residues. V was clipped by 4 bases and J by 3 bases; unmatched bases: 3. Germline values: CDR1 SGHVS, CDR2 FQNEAQ. CDR3 nucleotides: TGTGCCAGCAGCTCGAGGACAGGGGCTAATGAAAAACTGTTTTTT. This translates into CASSSRTGANEKLFF.

The chain couples TRBV6-5 to TRBJ2-1, with 7 positions matching TRBD1. Germline assignment: CDR1 MNHEY and CDR2 SVGAGI. This CDR3 is 15 amino acids long. V lost 7 bases, J lost 8 bases, and 14 bases stayed unmatched. CDR3 in amino acids: CASKPTGYVSDEQFF. Here the CDR3 DNA reads TGTGCCAGCAAACCGACAGGGTATGTCTCCGATGAGCAGTTCTTC.

A word on this clone: Germline is not matched at one junction end, which may reflect a read error. The same CDR3 can be traced to other DNA sequences in this sample. This chain uses TRBV7-7 with TRBJ2-5; TRBD1 matches 10 bases. Germline CDR1 is SSHAT and CDR2 is FNYEAQ (reference sequence). The CDR3 length is 15 residues. The CDR3 loop is CASSLGDRGQETQYF. The DNA of the CDR3 is TGTGCTAGCAGCTTAGGGGACAGGGGTCAAGAGACCCAGTACTTC.

CDR3 protein: CASREQGSNQPQHF. The DNA for the CDR3 is TGTGCCAGCAGAGAACAGGGCTCCAATCAGCCCCAGCATTTT. The chain carries TRBV6-5 and TRBJ1-5, with a tentative D call TRBD1 (6 bases). This CDR3 comprises 14 residues. Germline V gives CDR1 MNHEY, CDR2 SVGAGI. Trimming took 6 bases from V and 3 from J, leaving 12 bases between them.

This chain joins TRBV10-1 and TRBJ2-2, with 7 positions matching TRBD1. The CDR3 contains 15 residues. Germline V gives CDR1 WNHNN, CDR2 SYGVQD (reference sequence). After removal of 3 bases from V and 4 bases from J, the junction contained 5 bases not matched to a gene. DNA for the CDR3: TGCGCCAGCAGTGATGCGACAGGGTCCACCGGGGAGCTGTTTTTT. Translated, it gives CASSDATGSTGELFF.

The chain carries TRBV7-2 and TRBJ2-1; possibly TRBD2 for D (5 bases). The V gene's germline CDR1 is SGHTA and CDR2 FQGNSA. CDR3 length: 18 amino acids. Trimming removed 3 bases at V and 5 bases at J, with 23 bases between. The CDR3 bases are TGTGCCAGCAGCTTTGGGTACGGGCGGGCGACTCGGGACAATGAGCAGTTCTTC. Residues: CASSFGYGRATRDNEQFF.

The chain links TRBV10-1 to TRBJ2-5; D possibly corresponds to TRBD1 (5 bases). Germline V CDR1 and CDR2: WNHNN, SYGVQD (reference sequence). Trimming took off 4 bases at V and 5 bases at J, with 11 bases between the two ends. The CDR3 is 13 residues long. CDR3: CASSVGQGETQYF. CDR3 nucleotide sequence: TGCGCCAGCAGTGTCGGCCAGGGCGAGACCCAGTACTTC.

Note on this clone: Other nucleotide sequences in the sample specify the same CDR3. The chain is built from TRBV9 and TRBJ2-3; D is unclear. Germline V CDR1 and CDR2: SGDLS, YYNGEE. The CDR3 runs 13 residues. Trimming stripped 3 bases from V and 0 bases from J, with 5 bases between. CDR3 bases: TGTGCCAGCAGCGCGCTTAGCACAGATACGCAGTATTTT. Its protein is CASSALSTDTQYF. The full variable domain, completed using reference TRBV9 and TRBJ2-3, is DSGVTQTPKHLITATGQRVTLRCSPRSGDLSVYWYQQSLDQGLQFLIQYYNGEERAKGNILERFSAQQFPDLHSELNLSSLELGDSALYFCASSALSTDTQYFGPGTRLTVL.

The rearrangement links TRBV4-1 to TRBJ1-5; no firm D call. CDR1 is MGHRA, CDR2 YSYEKL, per germline. The CDR3 sequence is 16 residues long. V lost 4 bases, J lost 3 bases, and 16 bases lay in between. The CDR3: CASSLTSPGNNQPQHF. Written as DNA, the CDR3 is TGCGCCAGCAGCCTAACCTCACCCGGGAACAATCAGCCCCAGCATTTT.

The gene calls are TRBV7-9 and TRBJ1-2, with 9 bases aligning to TRBD1. The germline gives CDR1 SEHNR, CDR2 FQNEAQ (reference sequence). V was clipped by 1 base and J by 5 bases; unmatched bases: 8. The CDR3 has 16 amino acids. CDR3 sequence reads: CASSLVGTGRRYGYTF. The DNA for the CDR3 is TGTGCCAGCAGCTTAGTCGGGACAGGGAGACGTTATGGCTACACCTTC.

Remarks on this clone: Distinct nucleotide sequences in the sample also encode this CDR3. The rearrangement joins TRBV5-1 to TRBJ2-5; D is unclear. Germline values: CDR1 SGHRS, CDR2 YFSETQ. This CDR3 is 14 amino acids long. Between the trimmed V and J ends, which lost 0 bases and 3 bases, there was a span of 9 bases. The CDR3 DNA sequence: TGCGCCAGCAGCTTGGCCGGCGCAGAAGAGACCCAGTACTTC. Translating gives CASSLAGAEETQYF.

The chain employs TRBV5-1 and TRBJ2-2; the D is unclear. The CDR3 length is 14 residues. Germline CDR1 and CDR2: SGHRS and YFSETQ. Trimming shortened V by 0 bases and J by 7 bases, and 10 bases separated the two germline ends. The chain's CDR3 is CASSLGYEYGELFF. DNA of the CDR3: TGCGCCAGCAGCTTGGGGTATGAGTACGGGGAGCTGTTTTTT. Complete variable domain (other parts from reference TRBV5-1 and TRBJ2-2): KAGVTQTPRYLIKTRGQQVTLSCSPISGHRSVSWYQQTPGQGLQFLFEYFSETQRNKGNFPGRFSGRQFSNSRSEMNVSTLELGDSALYLCASSLGYEYGELFFGEGSRLTVL.

The rearrangement uses TRBV5-1 and TRBJ2-1; 9 bases agree with TRBD1. This CDR3 comprises 13 residues. Germline V lookup: CDR1 SGHRS, CDR2 YFSETQ. Trimming cost V 6 bases and J 7 bases; bases outside gene matches: 5. CDR3 loop: CASMKDRGNEQFF. The CDR3 DNA reads TGCGCCAGCATGAAGGACAGGGGTAATGAGCAGTTCTTC.

The chain carries TRBV5-1 and TRBJ2-7; the D gene is possibly TRBD1 (5 bases). The CDR3 runs to 17 residues. V lost 1 base and J lost 1, with 18 bases in between. Looked up from germline, CDR1 is SGHRS and CDR2 is YFSETQ. CDR3 sequence (DNA): TGCGCCAGCAGCTTGCCCCCCACTCCCAGGGTTTCCTACGAGCAGTACTTC. Its protein is CASSLPPTPRVSYEQYF. The full variable domain, in which reference TRBV5-1 and TRBJ2-7 provide the parts outside the CDR3, is KAGVTQTPRYLIKTRGQQVTLSCSPISGHRSVSWYQQTPGQGLQFLFEYFSETQRNKGNFPGRFSGRQFSNSRSEMNVSTLELGDSALYLCASSLPPTPRVSYEQYFGPGTRLTVT.

This sequence joins TRBV5-1 and TRBJ2-1; 7 bases fit TRBD2. Germline loops: CDR1 SGHRS, CDR2 YFSETQ. The trim removed 2 bases at V and 6 bases at J, leaving 8 bases unmatched. CDR3 size: 15 residues. The CDR3: CASSFATSRRNEQFF. CDR3 DNA: TGCGCCAGCAGCTTCGCGACTAGCAGACGCAATGAGCAGTTCTTC.

This CDR3 reads CASSERGGETQYF. CDR3 nucleotide sequence: TGCGCCAGCAGTGAGAGAGGCGGAGAGACCCAGTACTTC. The V and J genes are TRBV10-2 and TRBJ2-5, with D unresolved. V was shortened by 2 bases and J by 4 bases, with 8 bases between the two germline ends. The CDR3 is 13 residues long. Germline V gene data show CDR1 as WSHSY and CDR2 as SAAADI.

V usage is TRBV29-1 and J usage is TRBJ2-5; D may correspond to TRBD1 or TRBD2 (5 bases each). Germline assignment: CDR1 SQVTM and CDR2 ANQGSEA. Trimming took off 5 bases at V and 1 base at J, with 11 bases between the two ends. This CDR3 region has 13 residues. The CDR3 protein is CSVLRDLQETQYF. Written as DNA, the CDR3 is TGCAGCGTTCTTCGGGACCTCCAAGAGACCCAGTACTTC.

This rearrangement joins TRBV18 to TRBJ1-1; tentative D call: TRBD1 (6 bases). The CDR3 is made up of 15 amino acids. Germline V gene sequence: CDR1 KGHSH, CDR2 LQKENI. Between the trimmed V and J ends, which lost 4 bases and 3 bases, there was a span of 15 bases. The CDR3 here is CASSLSDSPDTEAFF. CDR3 bases: TGTGCCAGCTCACTATCGGACAGTCCGGACACTGAAGCTTTCTTT. The full variable domain, rest sourced from reference TRBV18 and TRBJ1-1, is NAGVMQNPRHLVRRRGQEARLRCSPMKGHSHVYWYRQLPEEGLKFMVYLQKENIIDESGMPKERFSAEFPKEGPSILRIQQVVRGDSAAYFCASSLSDSPDTEAFFGQGTRLTVV.

The chain employs TRBV27 and TRBJ1-1, with D unclear. CDR3 length: 14 residues. Germline V gives CDR1 MNHEY, CDR2 SMNVEV (reference sequence). Trimming left V 5 bases short and J 0 bases short, with 10 bases between. CDR3 bases: TGTGCCAGCAGTCCCCGTCAGGTGAACACTGAAGCTTTCTTT. It translates to CASSPRQVNTEAFF.